These 30 T cell receptor beta chains were sequenced from one sample in a study of blood T cells in healthy people across ages. The second PCR ran about 7 to 12 cycles with a sample-barcoded 5' primer and J-beta primers. TCRdb itself ran the 5' RACE reads through MiXCR, one entry per CDR3 protein. The data hold 1.5 million to 2 million distinct CDR3 sequences, with about 39% observed a single time. The sequencing sample was made of blood. Source of these receptors: a human donor in good health.

The rearrangement links TRBV5-1 to TRBJ2-5; 9 bases map to TRBD1. This CDR3 is built from 14 residues. With 4 bases clipped from V and 11 bases from J, the junction kept 12 bases outside the gene matches. The germline CDR1 and CDR2 sequences are SGHRS and YFSETQ. CDR3 region: CASSLGQGYERQYF. The DNA for the CDR3 is TGCGCCAGCAGCCTGGGACAGGGCTACGAGCGGCAGTACTTC.

V and J are TRBV11-2 and TRBJ1-1; D remains unclear. CDR3 length: 13 amino acids. V shed 1 base and J shed 5 bases, with 8 bases lying between them. Germline loops: CDR1 SGHAT, CDR2 FQNNGV. The CDR3 reads CASSLGAMTEAFF. CDR3 bases: TGTGCCAGCAGCTTAGGGGCGATGACTGAAGCTTTCTTT.

This clonotype showed up just a few times. The V call is TRBV5-5, the J call TRBJ2-5; TRBD1 matches 11 bases. The CDR3 runs 16 residues. V lost 0 bases and J lost 5; bases outside the gene matches: 6. In germline, CDR1 is SGHKS, CDR2 YYEKEE (reference sequence). CDR3 amino acids: CASSLGGQGARETQYF. The CDR3 DNA follows: TGTGCCAGCAGCTTGGGAGGACAGGGGGCGCGGGAGACCCAGTACTTC.

The chain uses TRBV9 and TRBJ1-4; a possible D gene is TRBD1 (5 bases). There are 14 residues in the CDR3. V was shortened by 3 bases and J by 7 bases, with 13 bases between the two germline ends. Looked up from germline, CDR1 is SGDLS and CDR2 is YYNGEE. In DNA form, the CDR3 reads TGTGCCAGCAGCGCCGACCCTGGGGGTGAAAAACTGTTTTTT. Translating gives CASSADPGGEKLFF.

This clonotype was counted between two and nine times. The J gene is TRBJ1-2, the V gene TRBV29-1; D gene uncertain. Trimming left V 0 bases short and J 9 bases short, with 11 bases between. The CDR3 runs 12 residues. Germline V gene lookup returns CDR1 SQVTM and CDR2 ANQGSEA. CDR3 sequence (DNA): TGCAGCGTTGAAGACTCGGGAAATCGCTACACCTTC. Protein sequence: CSVEDSGNRYTF.

The gene calls are TRBV7-3 and TRBJ2-3; D might be TRBD1 (6 bases). Trimming took 4 bases from V and 2 from J, leaving 10 bases between them. The CDR3 is 14 amino acids. Germline V gene data show CDR1 as SGHTA and CDR2 as FQGTGA. This chain's CDR3 is CASSCQGSTDTQYF. CDR3 coding DNA: TGTGCCAGCAGCTGTCAGGGGTCCACAGATACGCAGTATTTT.

This clonotype was detected once. A much larger clonotype is one base distant, so this may be a read error. V usage is TRBV20-1 and J usage is TRBJ2-7; 9 bases fit TRBD1. Germline V CDR1 and CDR2: DFQATT, SNEGSKA (reference sequence). The CDR3 extends over 14 amino acids. The V gene end was trimmed by 4 bases and the J gene end by 4 bases; junction bases not matched to a gene: 8. The CDR3 is CSAKDGTGSYEQYF. CDR3 bases: TGCAGTGCTAAAGACGGGACAGGGTCGTACGAGCAGTACTTC.

The chain carries TRBV6-5 and TRBJ2-1; D gene uncertain. Trimming shortened V by 6 bases and J by 5 bases, and 17 bases separated the two germline ends. The CDR3 extends over 15 amino acids. Germline V gives CDR1 MNHEY, CDR2 SVGAGI. CDR3 in DNA: TGTGCCAGCAGCTTACAGCAGAGTGACGACAATGAGCAGTTCTTC. This encodes CASSLQQSDDNEQFF.

V gene TRBV29-1 combines with J gene TRBJ1-1; a weak D match, TRBD1 (6 bases). The CDR3 covers 15 residues. CDR1 and CDR2 (germline): SQVTM, ANQGSEA. V was shortened by 8 bases and J by 2 bases, with 21 bases between the two germline ends. The CDR3 reads CSFRRGAGDNTEAFF. Written as DNA, the CDR3 is TGCAGCTTCCGGCGGGGGGCAGGGGATAACACTGAAGCTTTCTTT.

This clonotype was picked up a small number of times. The chain uses TRBV12-3 or TRBV12-4 and TRBJ2-1; no clear D. Between the trimmed V and J ends, which lost 6 bases and 5 bases, there was a span of 14 bases. The CDR3 consists of 14 residues. The CDR3 loop is CASSPRRVNNEQFF. The DNA for the CDR3 is TGTGCCAGCAGCCCCCGGCGAGTCAACAATGAGCAGTTCTTC.

This clonotype was picked up a small number of times. The chain uses TRBV7-2 and TRBJ1-5; D possibly corresponds to TRBD1 (6 bases). The CDR3 has 16 amino acids. V was cut by 2 bases and J by 0 bases, with 11 bases left in between. Germline CDR1 is SGHTA and CDR2 is FQGNSA. CDR3 sequence: CASSLLGAVSNQPQHF. In nucleotides, the CDR3 is TGTGCCAGCAGCTTACTGGGGGCAGTTAGCAATCAGCCCCAGCATTTT.

This chain connects TRBV7-9 to TRBJ2-5, with a tentative D call TRBD2 (5 bases). Trimming removed 10 bases at V and 4 bases at J, with 13 bases between. The length of the CDR3 is 12 residues. Germline V gene sequence: CDR1 SEHNR, CDR2 FQNEAQ (reference sequence). In nucleotides, the CDR3 is TGTGCCACTCCCGGGATGGCAGAGACCCAGTACTTC. The encoded protein is CATPGMAETQYF.

This chain links TRBV29-1 with TRBJ2-1; TRBD1 is a possible D gene (6 bases). The V end was cut by 6 bases, the J end by 5 bases, with 14 bases between. This CDR3 has 13 residues. Looked up from germline, CDR1 is SQVTM and CDR2 is ANQGSEA. Written as DNA, the CDR3 is TGCAGCGTGGCCTGGCAGGGGAACAATGAGCAGTTCTTC. As protein: CSVAWQGNNEQFF.

The chain combines TRBV5-6 with TRBJ2-1, with 8 bases lining up with TRBD1. This CDR3 is built from 15 residues. Germline-derived CDR1 and CDR2 are SGHDT and YYEEEE. V dropped 0 bases and J dropped 9; count of bases not matched to a gene: 8. This CDR3 reads CASSLGGTGPPEQFF. The CDR3 DNA reads TGTGCCAGCAGCTTGGGCGGGACAGGCCCTCCTGAGCAGTTCTTC.

This clonotype showed up just a few times. The genes are TRBV7-6 and TRBJ2-4; D is possibly TRBD2 (6 bases). Trimming took off 1 base at V and 8 bases at J, with 18 bases between the two ends. The CDR3 runs 16 residues. CDR1 is SGHVS and CDR2 is FNYEAQ in the germline V gene. CDR3 nucleotides: TGTGCCAGCAGCTTAGGTAGCGGCCAGGGTGGAGACATTCAGTACTTC. Amino acids: CASSLGSGQGGDIQYF.

Many counts were recorded for this clonotype. The J gene is TRBJ2-1, the V gene TRBV4-2; TRBD2 matches at 7 bases. The trim removed 6 bases at V and 7 bases at J, leaving 15 bases unmatched. This CDR3 spans 16 amino acids. Germline values: CDR1 LGHNA, CDR2 YNFKEQ. The CDR3 region is CASSTNPSGNGNEQFF. The CDR3 coding sequence is TGTGCCAGCAGTACCAATCCTAGCGGCAACGGGAATGAGCAGTTCTTC.

The chain joins TRBV3-1 to TRBJ1-5; D gene ambiguous. CDR1 and CDR2 from the germline V gene are LGHDT and YNNKEL (reference sequence). Trimming removed 0 bases at V and 5 bases at J, with 8 bases between. This CDR3 contains 14 residues. In nucleotides, the CDR3 is TGTGCCAGCAGCCAAGAACCTGTAGATCAGCCCCAGCATTTT. This sequence encodes CASSQEPVDQPQHF.

The V call is TRBV20-1, the J call TRBJ1-5; D gene ambiguous. CDR3 size: 13 residues. Trimming shortened V by 5 bases and J by 2 bases, and 10 bases separated the two germline ends. Germline-derived CDR1 and CDR2 are DFQATT and SNEGSKA (reference sequence). CDR3 DNA sequence: TGCAGTGCTGAGGGTCGAGGCAATCAGCCCCAGCATTTT. It yields the protein CSAEGRGNQPQHF.

V usage is TRBV7-2 and J usage is TRBJ2-3; a weak D match, TRBD2 (6 bases). The CDR3 contains 15 residues. The V end lost 5 bases, the J end lost 5 bases, and 17 bases lay between the germline ends. Germline V lookup: CDR1 SGHTA, CDR2 FQGNSA. The DNA for the CDR3 is TGTGCCAGCAGCCCCTGGGCTAGCGTGGGAGATACGCAGTATTTT. Residues: CASSPWASVGDTQYF. Full variable domain (remainder filled in from reference TRBV7-2 and TRBJ2-3): GAGVSQSPSNKVTEKGKDVELRCDPISGHTALYWYRQSLGQGLEFLIYFQGNSAPDKSGLPSDRFSAERTGGSVSTLTIQRTQQEDSAVYLCASSPWASVGDTQYFGPGTRLTVL.

This clonotype occurred a few times. J is TRBJ2-1 and V is TRBV6-5, with TRBD1 matching over 8 bases. CDR3 length: 15 amino acids. Germline V CDR1 and CDR2: MNHEY, SVGAGI. The V segment lost 4 bases and the J segment 4 bases; nucleotides outside the gene matches: 6. The CDR3 here is CASSSGQEGYNEQFF. The DNA for the CDR3 is TGTGCCAGCAGTTCGGGACAGGAAGGATACAATGAGCAGTTCTTC.

This clonotype was observed a few times. The chain is built from TRBV6-5 and TRBJ1-1; TRBD1 matches 7 bases. The junction had 7 bases not matched to a gene; V was cut back by 5 bases and J by 1 base. CDR3 length equals 15 residues. CDR1 MNHEY and CDR2 SVGAGI come from the germline V gene. The CDR3 coding sequence is TGTGCCAGCAGTCCGCGGACAGGACGGAACACTGAAGCTTTCTTT. Its protein product is CASSPRTGRNTEAFF.

This clonotype appeared a few times. The rearrangement links TRBV20-1 to TRBJ2-7; D remains ambiguous. Germline CDR1 and CDR2: DFQATT and SNEGSKA (reference sequence). Trimming shortened V by 2 bases and J by 0 bases, and 11 bases separated the two germline ends. The CDR3 is 14 residues long. CDR3 residues: CSARTTFSSYEQYF. The CDR3 coding sequence is TGCAGTGCTAGAACGACGTTCAGCTCCTACGAGCAGTACTTC.

The chain joins TRBV7-3 to TRBJ2-4; D remains ambiguous. The J call may be wrong; the DNA end is better matched by TRBJ2-7. Per germline, CDR1 SGHTA and CDR2 FQGTGA. CDR3 length equals 21 residues. In DNA form, the CDR3 reads TGTGCCAGCAGCTTCAATCCAGAGAATAGGACCCACACCTTCTATAGTTACGAGCAGTACTTC. Translating gives CASSFNPENRTHTFYSYEQYF.

This clonotype occurred a few times. This chain links TRBV7-9 with TRBJ1-6; D is unresolved. CDR3 length equals 17 residues. V was shortened by 3 bases and J by 8 bases, with 20 bases between the two germline ends. CDR1 is SEHNR, CDR2 FQNEAQ, per germline (reference sequence). CDR3 DNA: TGTGCCAGCAGCTTTGGGATGGCCTCCTATTTTTATTCACCCCTCCACTTT. Its protein product is CASSFGMASYFYSPLHF.

This clonotype was detected a few times. The chain recombines TRBV6-1 with TRBJ1-2; maybe TRBD1 (5 bases). Trimming shortened V by 3 bases and J by 6 bases, and 14 bases separated the two germline ends. This CDR3 has 14 amino acids. CDR1 is MNHNS, CDR2 SASEGT, per germline. CDR3: CASSEGTSLNGYTF. As DNA, the CDR3 is TGTGCCAGCAGTGAGGGGACGAGTCTGAATGGCTACACCTTC.

The chain recombines TRBV4-3 with TRBJ1-1, with D hard to call. The V end was cut by 0 bases, the J end by 5 bases, with 16 bases between. The length of the CDR3 is 16 residues. Germline CDR1 reads LGHNA; CDR2 reads YSLEER. CDR3 loop: CASSQDVAAGSTEAFF. CDR3 nucleotides: TGCGCCAGCAGCCAAGATGTAGCCGCAGGAAGTACTGAAGCTTTCTTT.

This clonotype has more than one count but fewer than ten. J is TRBJ2-3 and V is TRBV4-3; tentative D call: TRBD1 (6 bases). This CDR3 spans 14 amino acids. Trimming took 3 bases from V and 9 from J, leaving 16 bases between them. Germline lookup yields CDR1 LGHNA and CDR2 YSLEER. CDR3 bases: TGCGCCAGCAGCCAGGAGACCGGGACAAGAACGCAGTATTTT. Its protein is CASSQETGTRTQYF.

This clonotype was counted only a few times. The rearrangement joins TRBV29-1 to TRBJ2-5; 8 bases align to TRBD1. CDR3 length equals 13 residues. The V and J ends lost 7 bases and 5 bases, in that order; junction bases with no gene match: 9. CDR1 is SQVTM and CDR2 is ANQGSEA in the germline V gene. This CDR3 reads CSAQYGQGETQYF. The CDR3 bases are TGCAGCGCCCAATACGGACAGGGTGAGACCCAGTACTTC.

The CDR3 DNA sequence: TGTGCCAGCAGTGGGCTAGCGGGGGGAGAAGAGACCCAGTACTTC. Its translation: CASSGLAGGEETQYF. V gene TRBV2 combines with J gene TRBJ2-7; 11 bases agree with TRBD2. The last part of the DNA fits TRBJ2-5 better; the J call may be wrong. Per germline, CDR1 SNHLY and CDR2 FYNNEI. This CDR3 is 15 amino acids long.

At least ten counts were recorded for this clonotype. This sequence joins TRBV20-1 and TRBJ1-6; no definite D call. V lost 3 bases to trimming and J lost 0 bases, with 15 bases between them. The CDR3 extends over 17 amino acids. In germline, CDR1 is DFQATT, CDR2 SNEGSKA (reference sequence). CDR3 loop: CSASDRTGSSYNSPLHF. The CDR3 nucleotides are TGCAGTGCTAGCGACCGGACGGGGAGCTCCTATAATTCACCCCTCCACTTT.